This entry lists 32 T cell receptor beta chains sequenced from one sample in a study of T cell repertoires in ileal Crohn's disease (dated by TCRdb to the late 2010s). Receptors were amplified or captured by the immunoSEQ multiplex PCR assay. The table comes from immuneACCESS by way of TCRdb, which keeps in-frame sequences with V and J called. Part of the clones is missing from these tables; in studies checked, under half for an unresolved V gene and the rest for unknown reasons. This sample comprises about 13,000 clones, about two thirds of them detected only once. The top ten constitute roughly 8.6% of the sample. Reading the label with the study, this specimen's time point is: neoterminal ileum biopsy at postoperative endoscopy, about 6 months after surgery. Sequencing was carried out using ileal tissue. All receptors derive from an adult with Crohn's disease.

J is TRBJ2-5 and V is TRBV7-8; 15 nucleotides align to TRBD2. CDR1 and CDR2 (germline): SGHVS, FQNEAQ. V gave up 5 bases and J gave up 1 base; unmatched junction bases: 11. The CDR3 is 19 amino acids. The CDR3 DNA sequence: TGTGCCAGCAGCGTGACGGGACTAGCGGGGGGCCCACCCCAAGAGACCCAGTACTTC. Protein: CASSVTGLAGGPPQETQYF.

The rearrangement joins TRBV19 to TRBJ1-3; a weak D match, TRBD1 (6 bases). Trimming took off 4 bases at V and 0 bases at J, with 10 bases between the two ends. CDR3 length: 15 amino acids. CDR1 LNHDA and CDR2 SQIVND come from the germline V gene (reference sequence). CDR3 bases: TGTGCCAGTAGTAAAAAGGGGGACTCTGGAAACACCATATATTTT. It is translated as CASSKKGDSGNTIYF.

V gene TRBV5-1 combines with J gene TRBJ1-5; D may be TRBD1 (5 bases). The CDR3 totals 15 residues. The V gene lost 0 bases and the J gene lost 6 bases, with 13 bases spanning the gap. Germline values: CDR1 SGHRS, CDR2 YFSETQ. The CDR3 bases are TGCGCCAGCAGCTTGGTATCAGGGATAGGTCAGCCCCAGCATTTT. Translating gives CASSLVSGIGQPQHF.

By proportion, this clone is medium-sized (0.01 to 0.1%). Distinct nucleotide sequences in the sample also encode this CDR3. This chain joins TRBV9 and TRBJ2-3; D not certain. Germline values: CDR1 SGDLS, CDR2 YYNGEE. There are 12 residues in the CDR3. The V and J ends lost 4 bases and 0 bases respectively, with 3 bases between them. This CDR3 is CASSLSTDTQYF. The CDR3 DNA reads as TGTGCCAGCAGCCTGAGCACAGATACGCAGTATTTT.

This clone was detected only once. The chain couples TRBV2 to TRBJ2-5; TRBD1 agrees at 7 bases. The CDR3 sequence is 13 residues long. The V segment lost 7 bases and the J segment 5 bases; nucleotides outside the gene matches: 7. CDR1 is SNHLY, CDR2 FYNNEI, per germline. The CDR3 reads CASNRQGRETQYF. DNA for the CDR3: TGTGCCAGCAACAGACAGGGTAGGGAGACCCAGTACTTC.

This clone was observed a single time. The CDR3 reads CASSIGGAQETQYF. CDR3 coding DNA: TGCGCCAGCAGCATCGGGGGGGCCCAAGAGACCCAGTACTTC. The rearrangement joins TRBV5-1 to TRBJ2-5; 8 bases align to TRBD2. This CDR3 has 14 amino acids. J lost 1 base, V lost 4 bases, and 3 bases had no gene match. Germline CDR1 SGHRS, CDR2 YFSETQ.

This clone was detected a few times. The chain recombines TRBV5-1 with TRBJ2-5; possible D gene TRBD2, 6 bases. This CDR3 has 13 residues. CDR1 is SGHRS and CDR2 is YFSETQ in the germline V gene. Trimming shortened V by 4 bases and J by 5 bases, and 12 bases separated the two germline ends. The CDR3 protein is CASSPEGSETQYF. CDR3 DNA: TGCGCCAGCAGCCCGGAGGGTTCGGAGACCCAGTACTTC.

The rearrangement joins TRBV7-6 to TRBJ2-2, with D perhaps TRBD1 or TRBD2 (5 bases each). CDR1 is SGHVS and CDR2 is FNYEAQ in the germline V gene. The germline V and J ends were trimmed by 3 bases and 5 bases, with 7 bases remaining between them. The CDR3 spans 13 residues. The CDR3 DNA follows: TGTGCCAGCAGCTTGGGACGGACCGGGGAGCTGTTTTTT. Its translation: CASSLGRTGELFF. Together with reference TRBV7-6 and TRBJ2-2, the CDR3 gives the full variable domain: GAGVSQSPRYKVTKRGQDVALRCDPISGHVSLYWYRQALGQGPEFLTYFNYEAQQDKSGLPNDRFSAERPEGSISTLTIQRTEQRDSAMYRCASSLGRTGELFFGEGSRLTVL.

V usage is TRBV6-6 and J usage is TRBJ1-2; maybe TRBD1 (5 bases). Germline lookup yields CDR1 MNHNY and CDR2 SVGAGI (reference sequence). The CDR3 contains 15 residues. V was shortened by 7 bases and J by 0 bases, with 15 bases between the two germline ends. As DNA, the CDR3 is TGTGCCAGCACCGACCCGGGGCTTGCTAACTATGGCTACACCTTC. It is translated as CASTDPGLANYGYTF.

A single count supports this clone. The chain links TRBV11-2 to TRBJ2-3; unclear D gene. The V gene's germline CDR1 is SGHAT and CDR2 FQNNGV. This CDR3 is 14 amino acids long. V was cut by 5 bases and J by 6 bases, with 15 bases left in between. The CDR3 loop is CASSPRIALDTQYF. The CDR3 nucleotides read TGTGCCAGCAGCCCAAGGATAGCTTTGGATACGCAGTATTTT.

The CDR3 nucleotides are TGTGCCCCAGGAGAGGGGACCCGGCAGGGAGTTTTGTCCCAGCATTTT. Translating gives CAPGEGTRQGVLSQHF. The chain joins TRBV30 to TRBJ1-5; tentatively, D is TRBD1 (5 bases). Germline V gene data show CDR1 as GTSNPN and CDR2 as SVGIG (reference sequence). Trimming took off 8 bases at V and 11 bases at J, with 31 bases between the two ends. The CDR3 has 16 residues. Full variable domain (outside the CDR3, taken from reference TRBV30 and TRBJ1-5): SQTIHQWPATLVQPVGSPLSLECTVEGTSNPNLYWYRQAAGRGLQLLFYSVGIGQISSEVPQNLSASRPQDRQFILSSKKLLLSDSGFYLCAPGEGTRQGVLSQHFGDGTRLSIL.

This clone was detected only once. The chain recombines TRBV5-1 with TRBJ2-7; 15 bases agree with TRBD2. V lost 4 bases to trimming and J lost 4 bases; unmatched junction nucleotides: 3. CDR3 size: 15 residues. CDR1 and CDR2 (germline): SGHRS, YFSETQ. CDR3 loop: CASSEGLAGGYEQYF. The CDR3 DNA sequence: TGCGCCAGCAGCGAGGGACTAGCGGGGGGATACGAGCAGTACTTC.

This rearrangement joins TRBV28 to TRBJ2-5; D assignment may be TRBD1 or TRBD2 (5 bases each). The CDR3 runs 14 residues. Germline V lookup: CDR1 MDHEN, CDR2 SYDVKM. Trimming took 1 base from V and 2 from J, leaving 8 bases between them. CDR3 nucleotides: TGTGCCAGCAGTTTATCGGGACCTCAAGAGACCCAGTACTTC. This encodes CASSLSGPQETQYF. Full variable domain (outside the CDR3, taken from reference TRBV28 and TRBJ2-5): DVKVTQSSRYLVKRTGEKVFLECVQDMDHENMFWYRQDPGLGLRLIYFSYDVKMKEKGDIPEGYSVSREKKERFSLILESASTNQTSMYLCASSLSGPQETQYFGPGTRLLVL.

The gene calls are TRBV18 and TRBJ1-6; D is uncertain. The ends were cut back, 1 base at V and 8 bases at J, with 12 bases in the middle. Germline V gene sequence: CDR1 KGHSH, CDR2 LQKENI. The CDR3 contains 15 residues. This chain's CDR3 is CASSPLGRGDSPLHF. For the CDR3, the DNA is TGTGCCAGCTCACCACTGGGCAGAGGTGATTCACCCCTCCACTTT.

This chain connects TRBV11-2 to TRBJ2-7; D is ambiguous. V lost 2 bases and J lost 6, with 8 bases in between. Germline CDR1 reads SGHAT; CDR2 reads FQNNGV. The CDR3 loop spans 12 amino acids. The CDR3 sequence is CASSLFLGEQYF. The DNA of the CDR3 is TGTGCCAGCAGCTTATTCTTGGGCGAGCAGTACTTC.

The chain links TRBV9 to TRBJ1-4; 7 bases agree with TRBD1. J was trimmed by 3 bases and V by 4 bases; bases with no gene match: 6. Germline V gene sequence: CDR1 SGDLS, CDR2 YYNGEE. The CDR3 length is 15 residues. This chain's CDR3 is CASSLDRVANEKLFF. The DNA of the CDR3 is TGTGCCAGCAGCCTCGACAGGGTTGCTAATGAAAAACTGTTTTTT.

The CDR3 nucleotides read TGTGCCAGCAGCCGAGAAAGGAATGAGCAGTTCTTC. Protein product: CASSRERNEQFF. The genes are TRBV11-2 and TRBJ2-1; D call uncertain. V lost 5 bases and J lost 7, with 9 bases in between. CDR3 size: 12 residues. Germline lookup yields CDR1 SGHAT and CDR2 FQNNGV.

The chain joins TRBV6-1 to TRBJ2-7; 8 nucleotides line up with TRBD1. Trimming took 7 bases from V and 1 from J; bases not matched to a gene: 6. Germline CDR1 MNHNS, CDR2 SASEGT. This CDR3 has 14 residues. CDR3: CASIPGQVSYEQYF. For the CDR3, the DNA is TGTGCCAGCATCCCGGGACAGGTTTCCTACGAGCAGTACTTC.

The rearrangement joins TRBV7-2 to TRBJ2-1, with a tentative D call TRBD2 (7 bases). This CDR3 region has 16 residues. The germline V gene encodes CDR1 SGHTA and CDR2 FQGNSA. The V gene lost 1 base and the J gene lost 4 bases, with 14 bases spanning the gap. CDR3 in amino acids: CASSLVQGRGYNEQFF. Here the CDR3 DNA reads TGTGCCAGCAGCTTAGTGCAGGGGAGGGGGTACAATGAGCAGTTCTTC.

The chain carries TRBV5-1 and TRBJ2-6; D ambiguous. This CDR3 contains 15 residues. V lost 0 bases, J lost 0 bases, and 4 bases lay in between. Germline lookup yields CDR1 SGHRS and CDR2 YFSETQ. This chain's CDR3 is CASSLVGSGANVLTF. The CDR3 DNA follows: TGCGCCAGCAGCTTGGTCGGCTCTGGGGCCAACGTCCTGACTTTC.

The chain joins TRBV2 to TRBJ2-2; D ambiguous. The V gene's germline CDR1 is SNHLY and CDR2 FYNNEI. The CDR3 covers 15 residues. Trimming stripped 4 bases from V and 4 bases from J, with 13 bases between. For the CDR3, the DNA is TGTGCCAGCAGTGGGCCGGTCCGAAGCACCGGGGAGCTGTTTTTT. This encodes CASSGPVRSTGELFF.

This chain uses TRBV6-1 with TRBJ1-3; possible D gene TRBD1, 6 bases. CDR3 length: 18 amino acids. The V gene lost 4 bases and the J gene lost 0 bases, with 19 bases spanning the gap. The germline V gene encodes CDR1 MNHNS and CDR2 SASEGT. The CDR3 reads CASSVRDIARSSGNTIYF. The DNA of the CDR3 is TGTGCCAGCAGTGTCCGGGACATCGCACGTTCCTCTGGAAACACCATATATTTT.

This clone is medium-sized by share. The V and J genes are TRBV7-8 and TRBJ2-2, with 7 bases that match TRBD1. The trim removed 5 bases at V and 6 bases at J, leaving 3 bases unmatched. The CDR3 extends over 13 amino acids. The V gene's germline CDR1 is SGHVS and CDR2 FQNEAQ. CDR3 sequence (DNA): TGTGCCAGCAGCCATCAGGGGGCCGGGGAGCTGTTTTTT. Translating gives CASSHQGAGELFF.

By share, this clone counts as medium-sized. The CDR3 DNA reads as TGTGCCAGCTCACCCCTGGATTTAGAAGGCTACACCTTC. Protein product: CASSPLDLEGYTF. V gene TRBV18 combines with J gene TRBJ1-2; D is unresolved. This CDR3 comprises 13 residues. Deletions cut 3 bases from V and 8 bases from J, with 13 bases between. In germline, CDR1 is KGHSH, CDR2 LQKENI.

This chain uses TRBV6-4 with TRBJ1-3; possible D gene TRBD1, 5 bases. The CDR3 has 14 amino acids. V was cut by 11 bases and J by 2 bases, with 16 bases left in between. CDR1 is MRHNA and CDR2 is SNTAGT in the germline V gene. The DNA for the CDR3 is TGTGCCCGAGGGGTGGGTAGGGCTGGAAACACCATATATTTT. Translation: CARGVGRAGNTIYF.

Points on this clone: Other DNA sequences in this sample translate to the same CDR3. The V call is TRBV12-5, the J call TRBJ2-2; D is tentatively TRBD1 or TRBD2 (5 bases each). Germline lookup yields CDR1 LGHNT and CDR2 FRNRAP. V lost 3 bases to trimming and J lost 2 bases, with 10 bases between them. The CDR3 is 15 residues long. The CDR3 DNA sequence: TGTGCTAGTGGTTTAGGGACCGCAAACACCGGGGAGCTGTTTTTT. Translated, it gives CASGLGTANTGELFF.

By sample share, this clone is medium-sized. The rearrangement joins TRBV25-1 to TRBJ2-3; D unclear. The CDR3 sequence is 14 residues long. Trimming left V 3 bases short and J 8 bases short, with 15 bases between. Germline CDR1 is MGHDK and CDR2 is SYGVNS. DNA of the CDR3: TGTGCCAGCAGTGAGGCGGCAGGTTTAGGTACGCAGTATTTT. The encoded protein is CASSEAAGLGTQYF. Full variable domain (remainder filled in from reference TRBV25-1 and TRBJ2-3): EADIYQTPRYLVIGTGKKITLECSQTMGHDKMYWYQQDPGMELHLIHYSYGVNSTEKGDLSSESTVSRIRTEHFPLTLESARPSHTSQYLCASSEAAGLGTQYFGPGTRLTVL.

The DNA for the CDR3 is TGTGCCAGCTCACCAGGGGGCGCGGACACTGAAGCTTTCTTT. This gives the protein CASSPGGADTEAFF. The chain has TRBV18 and TRBJ1-1; possibly TRBD1 for D (6 bases). V was clipped by 2 bases and J by 3 bases, with 10 bases between them. The CDR3 loop spans 14 amino acids. The germline gives CDR1 KGHSH, CDR2 LQKENI.

This clone is medium-sized (0.01 to 0.1%). The J gene is TRBJ1-1, the V gene TRBV27; D is ambiguous. CDR3 length: 14 residues. Per germline, CDR1 MNHEY and CDR2 SMNVEV (reference sequence). Trimming stripped 6 bases from V and 4 bases from J, with 15 bases between. The CDR3 spells CASSPYRAGTEAFF. CDR3 nucleotide sequence: TGTGCCAGCAGCCCTTATCGGGCGGGCACTGAAGCTTTCTTT.

CDR3 coding DNA: TGTGCCAGCAGTCGAGATAGCGGGGGGTCCGACGAGCAGTACTTC. It yields the protein CASSRDSGGSDEQYF. The chain employs TRBV6-6 and TRBJ2-7; TRBD2 matches at 10 bases. The length of the CDR3 is 15 residues. Germline V lookup: CDR1 MNHNY, CDR2 SVGAGI (reference sequence). After removal of 5 bases from V and 5 bases from J, the junction contained 9 bases not matched to a gene.

This chain joins TRBV5-1 and TRBJ2-1; 9 bases fit TRBD1. The ends lost 1 base at V and 5 bases at J; junction bases unmatched: 4. This CDR3 contains 15 residues. Germline CDR1 SGHRS, CDR2 YFSETQ. The CDR3 DNA follows: TGCGCCAGCAGCTTGTTGGGGACAGGGAACAATGAGCAGTTCTTC. It translates to CASSLLGTGNNEQFF.

This clone has a handful of counts. The chain employs TRBV4-1 and TRBJ1-2; D is ambiguous. Germline V lookup: CDR1 MGHRA, CDR2 YSYEKL. The CDR3 has 14 amino acids. V lost 4 bases and J lost 0, with 9 bases in between. CDR3 amino acids: CASSREVANYGYTF. CDR3 DNA: TGCGCCAGCAGCCGGGAGGTGGCTAACTATGGCTACACCTTC.